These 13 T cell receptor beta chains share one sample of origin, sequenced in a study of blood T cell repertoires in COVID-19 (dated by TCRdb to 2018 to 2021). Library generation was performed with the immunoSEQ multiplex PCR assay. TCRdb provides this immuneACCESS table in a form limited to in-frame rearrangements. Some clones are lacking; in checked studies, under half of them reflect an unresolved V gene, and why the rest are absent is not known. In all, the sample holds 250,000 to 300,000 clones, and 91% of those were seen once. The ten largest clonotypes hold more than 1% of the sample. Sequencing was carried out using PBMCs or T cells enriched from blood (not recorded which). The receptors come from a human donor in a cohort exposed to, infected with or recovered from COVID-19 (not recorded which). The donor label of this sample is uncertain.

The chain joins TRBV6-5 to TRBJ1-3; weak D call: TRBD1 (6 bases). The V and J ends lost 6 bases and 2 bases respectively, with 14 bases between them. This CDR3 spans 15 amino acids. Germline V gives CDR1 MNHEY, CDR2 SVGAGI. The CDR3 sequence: CASRPRTVAGNTIYF. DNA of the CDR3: TGTGCCAGCAGACCCCGGACAGTCGCTGGAAACACCATATATTTT.

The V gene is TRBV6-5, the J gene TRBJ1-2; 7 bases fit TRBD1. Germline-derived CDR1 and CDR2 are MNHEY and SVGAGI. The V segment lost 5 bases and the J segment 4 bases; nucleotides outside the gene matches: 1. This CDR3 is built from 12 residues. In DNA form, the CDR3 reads TGTGCCAGCAGTAGGACAGGCTATGGCTACACCTTC. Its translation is CASSRTGYGYTF.

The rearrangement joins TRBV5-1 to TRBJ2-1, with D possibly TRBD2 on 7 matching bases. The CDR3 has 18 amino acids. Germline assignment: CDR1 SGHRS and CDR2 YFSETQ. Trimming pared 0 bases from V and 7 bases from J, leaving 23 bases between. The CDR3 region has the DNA TGCGCCAGCAGCTTGGGGAAGAGGGCGGGGGCCCTCCGAAATGAGCAGTTCTTC. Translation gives CASSLGKRAGALRNEQFF.

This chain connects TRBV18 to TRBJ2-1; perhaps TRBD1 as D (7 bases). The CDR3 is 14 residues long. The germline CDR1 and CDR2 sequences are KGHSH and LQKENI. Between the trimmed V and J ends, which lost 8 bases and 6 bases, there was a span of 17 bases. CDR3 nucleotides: TGTGCCAGCGGCACTCAGGGGGGAGGCAATGAGCAGTTCTTC. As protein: CASGTQGGGNEQFF.

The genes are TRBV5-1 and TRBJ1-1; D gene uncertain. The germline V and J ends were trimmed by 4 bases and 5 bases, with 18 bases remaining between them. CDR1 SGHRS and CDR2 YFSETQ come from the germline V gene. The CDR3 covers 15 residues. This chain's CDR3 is CASSPYREGKTEAFF. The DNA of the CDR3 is TGCGCCAGCAGCCCGTATCGGGAAGGGAAGACTGAAGCTTTCTTT.

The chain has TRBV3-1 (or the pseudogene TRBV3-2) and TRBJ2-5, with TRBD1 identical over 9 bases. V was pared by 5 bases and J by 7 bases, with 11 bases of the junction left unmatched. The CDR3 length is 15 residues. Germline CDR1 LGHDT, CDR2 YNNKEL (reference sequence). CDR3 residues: CASSAPGQGPLTQYF. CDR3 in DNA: TGTGCCAGCAGCGCGCCGGGACAGGGCCCCCTGACCCAGTACTTC.

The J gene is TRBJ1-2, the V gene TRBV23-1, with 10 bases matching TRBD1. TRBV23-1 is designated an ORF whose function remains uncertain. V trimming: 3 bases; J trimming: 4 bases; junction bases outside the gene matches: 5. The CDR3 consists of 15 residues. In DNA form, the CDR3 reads TGCGCCAGCAGTCATTCGGGACAGGGGCTCTATGGCTACACCTTC. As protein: CASSHSGQGLYGYTF.

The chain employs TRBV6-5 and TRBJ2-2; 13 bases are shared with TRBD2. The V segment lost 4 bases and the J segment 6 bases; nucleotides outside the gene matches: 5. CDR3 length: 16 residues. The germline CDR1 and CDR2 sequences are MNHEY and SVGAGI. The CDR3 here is CASSWGLAGLPGELFF. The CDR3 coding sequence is TGTGCCAGCAGTTGGGGACTAGCGGGGCTTCCCGGGGAGCTGTTTTTT.

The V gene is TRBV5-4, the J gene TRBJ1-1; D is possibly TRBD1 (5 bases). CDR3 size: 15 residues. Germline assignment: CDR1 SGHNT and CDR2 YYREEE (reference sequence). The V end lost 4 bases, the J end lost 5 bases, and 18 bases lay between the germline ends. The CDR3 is CASSPPTRGGTEAFF. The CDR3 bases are TGTGCCAGCAGCCCTCCAACTAGGGGAGGGACTGAAGCTTTCTTT.

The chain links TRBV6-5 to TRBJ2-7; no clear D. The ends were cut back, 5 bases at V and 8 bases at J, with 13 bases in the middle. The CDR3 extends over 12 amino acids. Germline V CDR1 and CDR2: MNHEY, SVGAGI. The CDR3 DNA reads TGTGCCAGCAGTACAGACATGGCTCAGCAGTACTTC. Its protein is CASSTDMAQQYF.

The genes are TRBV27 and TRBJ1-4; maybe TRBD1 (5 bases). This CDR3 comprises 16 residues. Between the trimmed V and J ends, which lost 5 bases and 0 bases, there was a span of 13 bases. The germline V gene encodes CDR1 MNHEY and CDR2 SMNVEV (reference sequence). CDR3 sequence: CASSGGGNATNEKLFF. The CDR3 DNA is TGTGCCAGCAGTGGGGGGGGGAATGCAACTAATGAAAAACTGTTTTTT.

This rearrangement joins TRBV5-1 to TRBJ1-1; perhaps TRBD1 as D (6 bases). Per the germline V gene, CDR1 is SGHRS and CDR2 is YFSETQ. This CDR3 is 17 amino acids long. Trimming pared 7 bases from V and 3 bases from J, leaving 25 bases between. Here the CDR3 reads CASLRDIWSGIYTEAFF. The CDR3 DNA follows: TGCGCCAGCTTACGGGACATCTGGTCTGGAATATACACTGAAGCTTTCTTT.

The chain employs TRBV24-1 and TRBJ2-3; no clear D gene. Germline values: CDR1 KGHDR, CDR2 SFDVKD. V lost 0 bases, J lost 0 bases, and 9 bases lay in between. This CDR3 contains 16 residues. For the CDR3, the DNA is TGTGCCACCAGTGATTTGAAGAGCAGGAGCACAGATACGCAGTATTTT. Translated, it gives CATSDLKSRSTDTQYF.